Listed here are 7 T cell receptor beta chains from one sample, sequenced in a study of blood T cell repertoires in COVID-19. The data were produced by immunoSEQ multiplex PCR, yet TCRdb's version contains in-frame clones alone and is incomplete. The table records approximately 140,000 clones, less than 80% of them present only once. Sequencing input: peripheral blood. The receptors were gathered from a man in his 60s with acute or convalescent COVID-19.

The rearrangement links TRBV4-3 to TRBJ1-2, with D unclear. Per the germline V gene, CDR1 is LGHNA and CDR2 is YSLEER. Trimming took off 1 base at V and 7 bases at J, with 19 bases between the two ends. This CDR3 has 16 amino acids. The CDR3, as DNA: TGCGCCAGCAGCCAAGGACGGGGTAGTTCCCTCTCTGGCTACACCTTC. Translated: CASSQGRGSSLSGYTF.

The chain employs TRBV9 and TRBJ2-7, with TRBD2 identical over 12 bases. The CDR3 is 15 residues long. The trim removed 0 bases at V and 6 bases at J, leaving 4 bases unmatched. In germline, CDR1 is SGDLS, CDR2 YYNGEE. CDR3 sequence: CASSVAPSGRGEQYF. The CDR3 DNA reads TGTGCCAGCAGCGTAGCCCCTAGCGGGAGGGGCGAGCAGTACTTC. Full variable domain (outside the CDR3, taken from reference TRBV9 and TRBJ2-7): DSGVTQTPKHLITATGQRVTLRCSPRSGDLSVYWYQQSLDQGLQFLIQYYNGEERAKGNILERFSAQQFPDLHSELNLSSLELGDSALYFCASSVAPSGRGEQYFGPGTRLTVT.

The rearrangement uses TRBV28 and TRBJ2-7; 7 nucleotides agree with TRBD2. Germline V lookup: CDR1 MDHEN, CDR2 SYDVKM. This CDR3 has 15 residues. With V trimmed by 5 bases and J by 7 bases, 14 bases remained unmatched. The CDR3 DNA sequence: TGTGCCAGCAGTACATCAGCTACGGGGAGGGGAGAGCAGTACTTC. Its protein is CASSTSATGRGEQYF.

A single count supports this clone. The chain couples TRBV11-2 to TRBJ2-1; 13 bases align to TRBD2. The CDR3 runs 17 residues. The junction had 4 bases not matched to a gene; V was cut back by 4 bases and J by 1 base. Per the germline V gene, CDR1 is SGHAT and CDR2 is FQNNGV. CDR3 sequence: CASSSRLAGGSYNEQFF. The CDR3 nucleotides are TGTGCCAGCAGCTCCCGACTAGCGGGAGGTTCCTACAATGAGCAGTTCTTC.

The CDR3: CATQTGSSYGYTF. DNA for the CDR3: TGTGCCACCCAGACAGGGTCTAGCTATGGCTACACCTTC. The V and J genes are TRBV10-3 and TRBJ1-2; 7 positions agree with TRBD1. The V and J ends lost 10 bases and 4 bases, in that order; junction bases with no gene match: 9. The CDR3 covers 13 residues. Germline V gene data show CDR1 as ENHRY and CDR2 as SYGVKD.

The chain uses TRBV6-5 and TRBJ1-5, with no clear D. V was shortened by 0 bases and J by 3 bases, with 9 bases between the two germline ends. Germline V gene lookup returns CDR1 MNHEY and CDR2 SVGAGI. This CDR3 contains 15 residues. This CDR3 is CASSYSSGNNQPQHF. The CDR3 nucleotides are TGTGCCAGCAGTTACTCATCCGGTAACAATCAGCCCCAGCATTTT.

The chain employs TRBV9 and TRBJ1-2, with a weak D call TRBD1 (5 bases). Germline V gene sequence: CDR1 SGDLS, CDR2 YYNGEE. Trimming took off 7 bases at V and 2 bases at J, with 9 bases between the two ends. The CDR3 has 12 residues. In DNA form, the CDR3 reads TGTGCCAGCGCGGACATGAACTATGGCTACACCTTC. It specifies CASADMNYGYTF.